A single sample is the source of the 9 T cell receptor beta chains below, sequenced in a study of cytomegalovirus exposure and HLA in healthy donors. Primers for the PCR totalled 60 Vbeta and 13 Jbeta. Assay: immunoSEQ multiplex PCR; the TCRdb copy retains only in-frame clones and omits some. The data show 90,000 to 130,000 clones, with approximately 78% seen just once and roughly 23% held by the top ten. Sequencing used PBMCs. The receptors were gathered from a man aged 25 to 40 in good health and CMV-seropositive.

V usage is TRBV29-1 and J usage is TRBJ2-1, with 11 bases fitting TRBD2. CDR1 SQVTM and CDR2 ANQGSEA come from the germline V gene. Trimming took 7 bases from V and 6 from J; bases not matched to a gene: 8. This CDR3 contains 14 residues. The CDR3 nucleotides are TGCAGCGCACTTAGCGGGAGGGCCTTCAATGAGCAGTTCTTC. It encodes CSALSGRAFNEQFF.

The V and J genes are TRBV20-1 and TRBJ2-5; tentative D call: TRBD2 (5 bases). The germline gives CDR1 DFQATT, CDR2 SNEGSKA (reference sequence). This CDR3 is 10 amino acids long. V shed 4 bases and J shed 5 bases, with 5 bases lying between them. The CDR3 loop is CSAKRETQYF. CDR3 DNA: TGCAGTGCTAAGCGGGAGACCCAGTACTTC.

The chain has TRBV4-2 and TRBJ1-4; D possibly corresponds to TRBD1 (6 bases). Per germline, CDR1 LGHNA and CDR2 YNFKEQ. This CDR3 region has 17 residues. The V and J ends lost 6 bases and 0 bases respectively, with 17 bases between them. The CDR3 DNA sequence: TGTGCCAGCAGTGAACTGGGACACGCCGCAACTAATGAAAAACTGTTTTTT. Its translation: CASSELGHAATNEKLFF.

This clone was picked up one time. The chain joins TRBV5-5 to TRBJ2-7, with TRBD2 identical over 9 bases. The CDR3 consists of 15 residues. The J segment lost 9 bases and the V segment lost 4 bases, leaving 14 bases of the junction unmatched. The germline CDR1 and CDR2 sequences are SGHKS and YYEKEE (reference sequence). The CDR3 region has the DNA TGTGCCAGCAGCGTGAGCGGGGGGCCGGCTAAGGTGCAGTACTTC. Its protein product is CASSVSGGPAKVQYF. The full variable domain, rest sourced from reference TRBV5-5 and TRBJ2-7, is DAGVTQSPTHLIKTRGQQVTLRCSPISGHKSVSWYQQVLGQGPQFIFQYYEKEERGRGNFPDRFSARQFPNYSSELNVNALLLGDSALYLCASSVSGGPAKVQYFGPGTRLTVT.

This sequence joins TRBV25-1 and TRBJ2-2; D uncertain. Trimming took off 1 base at V and 4 bases at J, with 13 bases between the two ends. Germline V gives CDR1 MGHDK, CDR2 SYGVNS. The CDR3 runs to 16 residues. The CDR3 loop reads CASSESVDTGTGELFF. The CDR3 DNA follows: TGTGCCAGCAGTGAATCGGTTGACACCGGCACCGGGGAGCTGTTTTTT.

The chain carries TRBV6-1 and TRBJ2-1; the match to TRBD2 covers 11 bases. V was clipped by 2 bases and J by 7 bases; unmatched bases: 4. This CDR3 has 15 amino acids. The germline gives CDR1 MNHNS, CDR2 SASEGT. The CDR3 protein is CASSELAGGKNEQFF. The CDR3 bases are TGTGCCAGCAGTGAACTAGCGGGAGGTAAGAATGAGCAGTTCTTC.

The chain employs TRBV9 and TRBJ1-4; D not certain. The CDR3 is made up of 15 amino acids. Per the germline V gene, CDR1 is SGDLS and CDR2 is YYNGEE. Trimming cost V 0 bases and J 2 bases, with 8 bases left between them. CDR3 DNA sequence: TGTGCCAGCAGCGTAGTTCCGGGGACTAATGAAAAACTGTTTTTT. Translating gives CASSVVPGTNEKLFF.

V usage is TRBV15 and J usage is TRBJ2-2, with D hard to call. The CDR3 length is 16 residues. The germline V and J ends were trimmed by 3 bases and 0 bases, with 11 bases remaining between them. Per the germline V gene, CDR1 is LNHNV and CDR2 is YYDKDF (reference sequence). CDR3: CATSRELLANTGELFF. The CDR3 DNA sequence: TGTGCCACCAGCAGGGAGTTGCTCGCGAACACCGGGGAGCTGTTTTTT.

This clone has more than one count but fewer than ten. V gene TRBV7-8 combines with J gene TRBJ1-4; 9 nucleotides agree with TRBD1. Germline CDR1 and CDR2: SGHVS and FQNEAQ. V was clipped by 2 bases and J by 3 bases; unmatched bases: 4. The CDR3 consists of 16 residues. CDR3 nucleotide sequence: TGTGCCAGCAGCTTACTAGGGACAGGGTCTAATGAAAAACTGTTTTTT. This sequence encodes CASSLLGTGSNEKLFF.